This T cell receptor beta chain originates from a study of CXCR3-negative and CXCR3-positive naive CD8 T cells. Study results and caveats: Compared with CXCR3-negative naive cells, CXCR3-positive naive cells showed more hydrophobic TRB CDR3s.

There are 15 residues in the CDR3. Germline CDR1 is LNHDA and CDR2 is SQIVND (reference sequence). A note on this clonotype: Its antigen remains unidentified.

The study made its TRB cDNA libraries by 5' RACE, adding UMI labels. TCRdb re-called the 5' RACE reads and shows each CDR3 protein once, DNA omitted. The sample has under 75,000 distinct CDR3 sequences. The clonotype originates from a human donor in good health. Some clones in this sample may be carry-over from other donors' samples. Sequenced: naive CXCR3+ CD8+ T cells from blood. The subset is: CD45RO-CCR7+CD27+CD95- naive CD8+ T cells expressing CXCR3 (TNR3+). The chain is built from TRBV19 and TRBJ1-5. This chain's CDR3 is CASAYTEYSNQPQHF.